These 11 T cell receptor beta chains came from one sample sequenced in a study of PD-L1 blockade in urothelial cancer. The time point denotes: peripheral blood 6 weeks after treatment start. Sequencing used immunoSEQ multiplex PCR; TCRdb keeps in-frame clones, though not all of them. The data contain 29,000 or so clones, 79% of them seen just once; the ten biggest clones take up around 3.3%. This material consisted of PBMCs, taken around atezolizumab (anti-PD-L1) treatment. The source of these receptors is a man between 65 and 79 years old with urothelial cancer.

J is TRBJ2-3 and V is TRBV29-1; no firm D call. Trimming removed 6 bases from V and 5 bases from J, with 15 bases in between. The germline gives CDR1 SQVTM, CDR2 ANQGSEA. The CDR3 runs 13 residues. In DNA, the CDR3 is TGCAGCGTCGCTCCAGGCTTTGGAGATACGCAGTATTTT. Translating gives CSVAPGFGDTQYF.

The genes are TRBV10-3 and TRBJ1-2, with D possibly being TRBD1 (5 bases). The CDR3 has 13 residues. V lost 2 bases and J 3 bases, leaving 7 bases between the germline ends. Germline CDR1 and CDR2: ENHRY and SYGVKD. CDR3 coding DNA: TGTGCCATCAGTGAGGAAGGGGACTATGGCTACACCTTC. Protein: CAISEEGDYGYTF.

The chain recombines TRBV28 with TRBJ1-2, with D tentatively TRBD1 (5 bases). The V gene's germline CDR1 is MDHEN and CDR2 SYDVKM. Trimming stripped 5 bases from V and 8 bases from J, with 15 bases between. The CDR3 extends over 13 amino acids. The CDR3 loop is CASSPPGVGGYTF. CDR3 nucleotide sequence: TGTGCCAGCAGTCCCCCGGGGGTAGGAGGCTACACCTTC.

The V and J genes are TRBV9 and TRBJ1-1; D is uncertain. Germline values: CDR1 SGDLS, CDR2 YYNGEE. Trimming removed 6 bases at V and 5 bases at J, with 23 bases between. The CDR3 length is 16 residues. CDR3 bases: TGTGCCAGCACCGACGTTACGGACGGAGCGGGAACTGAAGCTTTCTTT. Encoded protein: CASTDVTDGAGTEAFF. The whole variable domain, filled in from reference TRBV9 and TRBJ1-1, reads DSGVTQTPKHLITATGQRVTLRCSPRSGDLSVYWYQQSLDQGLQFLIQYYNGEERAKGNILERFSAQQFPDLHSELNLSSLELGDSALYFCASTDVTDGAGTEAFFGQGTRLTVV.

This chain uses TRBV28 with TRBJ2-1, with 9 bases lining up with TRBD2. This CDR3 is built from 15 residues. CDR1 is MDHEN, CDR2 SYDVKM, per germline. The ends lost 7 bases at V and 3 bases at J; junction bases unmatched: 7. The CDR3 here is CASNLAGVYYNEQFF. The CDR3 nucleotides read TGTGCCAGCAACTTAGCGGGGGTCTACTACAATGAGCAGTTCTTC.

This clone came up a few times. The rearrangement links TRBV5-1 to TRBJ2-2, with a possible D match to TRBD1 (5 bases). The CDR3 contains 15 residues. V lost 0 bases and J lost 0, with 6 bases in between. From germline, CDR1 is SGHRS and CDR2 YFSETQ. The CDR3 DNA follows: TGCGCCAGCAGCTTGGGACAGACGAACACCGGGGAGCTGTTTTTT. It is translated as CASSLGQTNTGELFF.

This clone was seen a few times. Here the CDR3 DNA reads TGTGCCAGCAGCCCCAGACAGGTGATGAGCGACGAGCAGTACTTC. Translated, it gives CASSPRQVMSDEQYF. V gene TRBV11-3 combines with J gene TRBJ2-7, with a weak D call TRBD1 (6 bases). Per the germline V gene, CDR1 is SGHNT and CDR2 is YENEEA. This CDR3 comprises 15 residues. V lost 5 bases to trimming and J lost 5 bases, with 19 bases between them.

This chain uses TRBV5-1 with TRBJ1-2; maybe TRBD1 (6 bases). Germline V gene lookup returns CDR1 SGHRS and CDR2 YFSETQ. V lost 4 bases, J lost 2 bases, and 12 bases lay in between. This CDR3 is built from 14 residues. The CDR3 region has the DNA TGCGCCAGCAGCCGCGACAGGAGCAACTATGGCTACACCTTC. It specifies CASSRDRSNYGYTF.

There are a few counts of this clone. J is TRBJ2-7 and V is TRBV20-1; 8 nucleotides line up with TRBD2. Germline V lookup: CDR1 DFQATT, CDR2 SNEGSKA (reference sequence). V shed 4 bases and J 12 bases; nucleotides not matched to a gene: 8. CDR3 size: 11 residues. CDR3 sequence reads: CSATPGREVYF. Written as DNA, the CDR3 is TGCAGTGCTACCCCTGGGCGGGAGGTGTACTTC.

The chain links TRBV7-9 to TRBJ1-1; D not certain. The germline V gene encodes CDR1 SEHNR and CDR2 FQNEAQ (reference sequence). There are 15 residues in the CDR3. Trimming pared 5 bases from V and 5 bases from J, leaving 18 bases between. The CDR3: CASSLTLITETEAFF. The CDR3 DNA is TGTGCCAGCAGCCTAACGCTTATAACAGAAACTGAAGCTTTCTTT.

The CDR3 nucleotides are TGTGCCAGCAGCCCTAGAGAGGAGGGGAGACATCAGCCCCAGCATTTT. Translating it yields CASSPREEGRHQPQHF. The chain joins TRBV7-8 to TRBJ1-5, with D possibly being TRBD1 (5 bases). V lost 5 bases and J lost 5, with 19 bases in between. CDR3 length equals 16 residues. The germline CDR1 and CDR2 sequences are SGHVS and FQNEAQ.